Listed here are 10 T cell receptor beta chains from one sample, sequenced in a study of shared clonotypes between healthy human individuals. Some clones are missing from TCRdb's copy, which holds only in-frame ones; the method was immunoSEQ multiplex PCR. Of approximately 470,000 clones detected, more than 65% appear once; the ten largest clones hold 9.5% to 15%. The source material was PBMCs. Source of these receptors: a woman between 40 and 55 years old in good health. Some clones in this sample may be carry-over from other donors' samples.

The V and J genes are TRBV7-2 and TRBJ1-2; D is unclear. Germline V gene lookup returns CDR1 SGHTA and CDR2 FQGNSA. CDR3 length equals 13 residues. Deletions cut 5 bases from V and 5 bases from J, with 12 bases between. The CDR3 sequence is CASSAAPLYGYTF. Here the CDR3 DNA reads TGTGCCAGCAGCGCAGCTCCTCTATATGGCTACACCTTC.

CDR3 sequence reads: CASSLDRDSSSYNEQFF. Here the CDR3 DNA reads TGTGCCAGCAGCTTAGATAGGGACTCGAGCTCCTACAATGAGCAGTTCTTC. The chain combines TRBV11-3 with TRBJ2-1, with a weak D call TRBD2 (6 bases). V lost 0 bases to trimming and J lost 0 bases, with 12 bases between them. This CDR3 region has 17 residues. The germline V gene has CDR1 SGHNT and CDR2 YENEEA.

The genes are TRBV19 and TRBJ2-1; the match to TRBD2 covers 10 bases. After removal of 7 bases from V and 2 bases from J, the junction contained 2 bases not matched to a gene. The CDR3 consists of 14 residues. The germline gives CDR1 LNHDA, CDR2 SQIVND (reference sequence). DNA of the CDR3: TGTGCCAGTACGCTAGCGGGAGCCTACAATGAGCAGTTCTTC. It encodes CASTLAGAYNEQFF.

This chain connects TRBV7-9 to TRBJ1-2; no reliable D call. The CDR3 has 13 residues. The V gene's germline CDR1 is SEHNR and CDR2 FQNEAQ (reference sequence). Trimming took off 3 bases at V and 6 bases at J, with 11 bases between the two ends. The chain's CDR3 is CASSLESGDGYTF. As DNA, the CDR3 is TGTGCCAGCAGCTTGGAATCCGGGGATGGCTACACCTTC.

This clone was observed a single time. The CDR3 region has the DNA TGTGCCTGGAGTGCTTCAGCTCCTAACTATGGCTACACCTTC. Protein sequence: CAWSASAPNYGYTF. The chain links TRBV30 to TRBJ1-2; D is uncertain. In germline, CDR1 is GTSNPN, CDR2 SVGIG (reference sequence). The CDR3 consists of 14 residues. The ends were cut back, 1 base at V and 0 bases at J, with 9 bases in the middle. The full variable domain, with the rest looked up from reference TRBV30 and TRBJ1-2, is SQTIHQWPATLVQPVGSPLSLECTVEGTSNPNLYWYRQAAGRGLQLLFYSVGIGQISSEVPQNLSASRPQDRQFILSSKKLLLSDSGFYLCAWSASAPNYGYTFGSGTRLTVV.

Notes on this clone: A read error is the likely source, as a far larger clone sits one nucleotide away. It is likely a read error, because the conserved phenylalanine at the end of the CDR3 is missing. The DNA of the CDR3 is TGCGCCAGCAGCCCGACGGTAGGGGGCGCGAGTAGCAATCAGCCCCAGCATTCT. As protein: CASSPTVGGASSNQPQHS. V gene TRBV5-1 combines with J gene TRBJ1-5, with 7 bases identical to TRBD1. V lost 4 bases and J lost 0; bases outside the gene matches: 13. CDR3 length: 18 residues. The germline CDR1 and CDR2 sequences are SGHRS and YFSETQ.

The rearrangement links TRBV2 to TRBJ2-5; D may be TRBD2 (6 bases). This CDR3 comprises 12 residues. V lost 6 bases to trimming and J lost 5 bases, with 10 bases between them. The V gene's germline CDR1 is SNHLY and CDR2 FYNNEI. As DNA, the CDR3 is TGTGCCAGCAGAGAGGGGAGGGAGACCCAGTACTTC. Translating it yields CASREGRETQYF.

For this clone: This same CDR3 is encoded by further DNA sequences in the sample. The V and J genes are TRBV5-4 and TRBJ2-5; D is unresolved. The germline CDR1 and CDR2 sequences are SGHNT and YYREEE (reference sequence). CDR3 length equals 13 residues. V was pared by 0 bases and J by 1 base, with 4 bases between. In DNA form, the CDR3 reads TGTGCCAGCAGCTTGGAAGCCCAAGAGACCCAGTACTTC. It yields the protein CASSLEAQETQYF.

Only a few counts were recorded for this clone. The chain links TRBV7-9 to TRBJ2-7; D may be TRBD1 (6 bases). V was cut by 5 bases and J by 1 base, with 18 bases left in between. CDR1 is SEHNR and CDR2 is FQNEAQ in the germline V gene (reference sequence). CDR3 size: 16 residues. For the CDR3, the DNA is TGTGCCAGCAGCCCCGCGTTAGGCAGGGGATCCTACGAGCAGTACTTC. Residues: CASSPALGRGSYEQYF.

On this clone itself: A read error is likely here: a far larger clone is one base away. This chain connects TRBV9 to TRBJ2-5, with D tentatively TRBD2 (6 bases). The CDR3 is 16 residues long. With 1 base removed from V and 1 base from J, the gap between germline ends came to 14 bases. Per germline, CDR1 SGDLS and CDR2 YYNGEE. The CDR3 sequence: CASSVLIPGVQETQYF. CDR3 DNA sequence: TGTGCCAGCAGCGTATTAATTCCGGGGGTCCAAGAGACCCAGTACTTC.